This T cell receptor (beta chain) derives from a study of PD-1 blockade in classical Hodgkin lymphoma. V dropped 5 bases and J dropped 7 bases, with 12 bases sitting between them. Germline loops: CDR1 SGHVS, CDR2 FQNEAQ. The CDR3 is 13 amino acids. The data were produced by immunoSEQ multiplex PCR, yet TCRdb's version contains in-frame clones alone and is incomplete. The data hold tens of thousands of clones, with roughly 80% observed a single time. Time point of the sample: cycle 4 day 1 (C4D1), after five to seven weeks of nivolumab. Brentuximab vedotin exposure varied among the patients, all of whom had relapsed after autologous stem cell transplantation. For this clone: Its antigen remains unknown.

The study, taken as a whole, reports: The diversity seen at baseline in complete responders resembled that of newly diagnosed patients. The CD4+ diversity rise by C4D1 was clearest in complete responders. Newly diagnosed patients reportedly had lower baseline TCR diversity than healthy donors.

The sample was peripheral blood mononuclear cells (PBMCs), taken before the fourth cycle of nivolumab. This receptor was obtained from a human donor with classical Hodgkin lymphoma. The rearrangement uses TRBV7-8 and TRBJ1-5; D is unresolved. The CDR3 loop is CASSRSITQPQHF. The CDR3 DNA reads TGTGCCAGCAGCCGCAGTATCACCCAGCCCCAGCATTTT. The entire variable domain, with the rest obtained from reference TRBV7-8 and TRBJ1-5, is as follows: GAGVSQSPRYKVAKRGQDVALRCDPISGHVSLFWYQQALGQGPEFLTYFQNEAQLDKSGLPSDRFFAERPEGSVSTLKIQRTQQEDSAVYLCASSRSITQPQHFGDGTRLSIL.